This entry lists 3 T cell receptor beta chains sequenced from one sample in a study of cytomegalovirus exposure and HLA in healthy donors. The PCR had 60 Vbeta and 13 Jbeta primers. Assay used: immunoSEQ multiplex PCR; TCRdb lists only in-frame clones, some missing. The data show over 150,000 clones, about 77% seen once. Sequences were obtained from PBMCs. The receptors come from a male donor in good health and CMV-seropositive.

The V call is TRBV15, the J call TRBJ2-1; TRBD1 aligns across 7 bases. This CDR3 comprises 16 residues. Germline V lookup: CDR1 LNHNV, CDR2 YYDKDF (reference sequence). Trimming at V came to 0 bases and at J to 0 bases, leaving 2 bases not matched to a gene. The CDR3 here is CATSRDSGGSYNEQFF. CDR3 DNA: TGTGCCACCAGCAGAGATTCAGGGGGCTCCTACAATGAGCAGTTCTTC.

The chain employs TRBV5-6 and TRBJ2-5; D perhaps matches TRBD1 (6 bases). This CDR3 has 15 residues. Trimming shortened V by 2 bases and J by 2 bases, and 13 bases separated the two germline ends. Germline V lookup: CDR1 SGHDT, CDR2 YYEEEE. In nucleotides, the CDR3 is TGTGCCAGCAGCTTCGAAACAGGGAATCAAGAGACCCAGTACTTC. Protein sequence: CASSFETGNQETQYF. Variable domain in full (rest from reference TRBV5-6 and TRBJ2-5): DAGVTQSPTHLIKTRGQQVTLRCSPKSGHDTVSWYQQALGQGPQFIFQYYEEEERQRGNFPDRFSGHQFPNYSSELNVNALLLGDSALYLCASSFETGNQETQYFGPGTRLLVL.

The chain joins TRBV7-2 to TRBJ1-1, with D possibly being TRBD1 (6 bases). V was cut by 5 bases and J by 1 base, with 11 bases left in between. Germline V gene lookup returns CDR1 SGHTA and CDR2 FQGNSA. This CDR3 is built from 14 residues. The CDR3 sequence: CASSRGGPNTEAFF. DNA of the CDR3: TGTGCCAGCAGCCGGGGGGGGCCGAACACTGAAGCTTTCTTT. Full variable domain (remainder filled in from reference TRBV7-2 and TRBJ1-1): GAGVSQSPSNKVTEKGKDVELRCDPISGHTALYWYRQSLGQGLEFLIYFQGNSAPDKSGLPSDRFSAERTGGSVSTLTIQRTQQEDSAVYLCASSRGGPNTEAFFGQGTRLTVV.